This TCR beta chain was captured by sequencing in a study of T cell repertoires in cytomegalovirus infection. Points from the study as a whole: The ex vivo response showed dominance by HLA-C-restricted CMV-specific TCR beta clonotypes.

TCRdb itself ran the reads through MiXCR, one entry per CDR3 protein. This sample has roughly 720,000 distinct CDR3 sequences, with 35% to 45% found just once. The length of the CDR3 is 15 residues. Trimming stripped 10 bases from V and 0 bases from J, with 16 bases between. Looked up from germline, CDR1 is ENHRY and CDR2 is SYGVKD. Comment on this clonotype: Its antigen is as yet unknown.

The rearrangement uses TRBV10-3 and TRBJ2-1; possible D gene TRBD2, 5 bases. The sequencing sample was made of PBMCs. The TCR sequence derives from a human donor in good health (CMV status not recorded). Some clones in this sample may be carry-over from other donors' samples. The DNA of the CDR3 is TGTGCCACCCGTTGGGAGTCAAGCTCCTACAATGAGCAGTTCTTC. It codes for CATRWESSSYNEQFF.